This T cell receptor beta chain came from a study of CD8+ T cells in alopecia areata. About the study: Those patients who were treated received oral tofacitinib, which was given at 5 to 10 mg twice daily for moderate-to-severe alopecia areata. Whole-study findings and limits: Many expanded lesional clones stayed in scalp and blood while on tofacitinib.

In regard to this clone: Its antigen is unknown.

Treatment meaning: oral pan-JAK inhibitor, 5-10 mg twice daily. Those with alopecia areata gave lesional scalp punch biopsies and peripheral blood. CDR1 MNHEY and CDR2 SMNVEV come from the germline V gene (reference sequence). The V and J ends lost 5 bases and 5 bases respectively, with 13 bases between them. The CDR3 extends over 14 amino acids. It was cDNA, reverse transcribed from extracted RNA, that served as the sequencing template. Here immunoSEQ multiplex PCR was the method, and the copy in TCRdb shows in-frame clones only, minus some. The table records 170,000 or so clones, roughly 64% of them present only once.

This TCR was recovered from a human donor with alopecia areata. Sequences were derived from CD8+ T cells sorted from blood, sampled at week 24, from a patient treated with tofacitinib. The V call is TRBV27, the J call TRBJ1-5; D call uncertain. CDR3 residues: CASSKPGKDQPQHF. The CDR3 nucleotides are TGTGCCAGCAGTAAGCCGGGGAAAGATCAGCCCCAGCATTTT.